This T cell receptor beta chain originates from a study of OX40 agonist ivuxolimab in advanced cancers. This table comes from immunoSEQ multiplex PCR, and its TCRdb copy is limited to in-frame clones, with some not included. This table holds tens of thousands of clones, 85% to 90% found once. This clone was recorded once. Its target is unknown. The CDR3 consists of 15 residues. The V gene end was trimmed by 4 bases and the J gene end by 3 bases; junction bases not matched to a gene: 3. From germline, CDR1 is KGHSH and CDR2 LQKENI. Whole-study results and caveats: Among the nonresponders, some also had low normalized T-cell clonal expansion. Antigen targets of the expanded peripheral T cells went undetermined. Circulating CD4+ and CD8+ T cells showed clonal expansion by week 6 at 0.1 to 3.0 mg/kg.

Specimen: CD4+ or CD8+ T cells sorted from blood, collected in a trial of the OX40 agonist ivuxolimab. This chain joins TRBV18 and TRBJ2-2, with 9 bases aligning to TRBD1. The receptor was isolated from an adult with an advanced solid tumor such as melanoma, head and neck, liver or kidney cancer. The CDR3 nucleotides read TGTGCCAGCTCACACGGACAGGGGTACACCGGGGAGCTGTTTTTT. Protein sequence: CASSHGQGYTGELFF.